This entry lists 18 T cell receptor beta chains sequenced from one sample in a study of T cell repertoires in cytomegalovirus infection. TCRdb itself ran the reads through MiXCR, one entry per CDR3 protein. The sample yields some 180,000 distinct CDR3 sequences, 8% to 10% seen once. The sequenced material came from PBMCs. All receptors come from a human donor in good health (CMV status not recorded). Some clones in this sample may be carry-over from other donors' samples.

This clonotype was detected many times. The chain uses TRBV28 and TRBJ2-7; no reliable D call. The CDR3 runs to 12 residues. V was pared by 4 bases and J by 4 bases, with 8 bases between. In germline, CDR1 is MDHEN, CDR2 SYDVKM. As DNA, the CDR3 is TGTGCCAGCAGTTGGGGATTTTACGAGCAGTACTTC. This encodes CASSWGFYEQYF.

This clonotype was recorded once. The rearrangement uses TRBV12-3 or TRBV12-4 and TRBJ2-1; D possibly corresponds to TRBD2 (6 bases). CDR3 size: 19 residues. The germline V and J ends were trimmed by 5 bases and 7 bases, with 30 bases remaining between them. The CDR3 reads CASSPPSGQDQYRGNEQFF. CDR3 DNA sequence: TGTGCCAGCAGTCCCCCCTCTGGCCAGGACCAGTACCGGGGGAATGAGCAGTTCTTC.

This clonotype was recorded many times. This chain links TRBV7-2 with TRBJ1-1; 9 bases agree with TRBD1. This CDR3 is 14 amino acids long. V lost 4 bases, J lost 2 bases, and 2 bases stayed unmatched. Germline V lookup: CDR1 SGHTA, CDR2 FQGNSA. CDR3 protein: CASSYRGRNTEAFF. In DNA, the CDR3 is TGTGCCAGCAGCTACAGGGGGCGCAACACTGAAGCTTTCTTT.

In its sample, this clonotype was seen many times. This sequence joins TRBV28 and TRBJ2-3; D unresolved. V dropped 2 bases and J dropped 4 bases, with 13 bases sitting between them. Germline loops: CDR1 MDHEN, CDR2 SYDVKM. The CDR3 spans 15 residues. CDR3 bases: TGTGCCAGCAGTTTAGGCAGGCGTTGGGCAGATACGCAGTATTTT. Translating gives CASSLGRRWADTQYF.

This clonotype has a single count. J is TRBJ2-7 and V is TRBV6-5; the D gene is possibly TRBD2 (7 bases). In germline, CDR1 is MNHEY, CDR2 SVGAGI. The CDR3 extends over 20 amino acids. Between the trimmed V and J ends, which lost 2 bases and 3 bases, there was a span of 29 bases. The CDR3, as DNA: TGTGCCAGCAGTTACGGGGGCTGGGGGGGCGGAGAAGCGCAGCTCTACGAGCAGTACTTC. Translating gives CASSYGGWGGGEAQLYEQYF.

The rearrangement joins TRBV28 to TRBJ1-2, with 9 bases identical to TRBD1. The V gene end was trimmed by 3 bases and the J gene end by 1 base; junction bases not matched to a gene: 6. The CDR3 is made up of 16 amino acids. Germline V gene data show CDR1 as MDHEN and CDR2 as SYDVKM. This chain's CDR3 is CASSLPGQGFNYGYTF. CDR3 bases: TGTGCCAGCAGTTTGCCTGGACAGGGGTTTAACTATGGCTACACCTTC.

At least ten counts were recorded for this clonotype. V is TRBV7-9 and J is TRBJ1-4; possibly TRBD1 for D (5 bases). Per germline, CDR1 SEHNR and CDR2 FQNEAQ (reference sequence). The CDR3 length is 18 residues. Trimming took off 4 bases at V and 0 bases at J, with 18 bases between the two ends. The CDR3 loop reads CASSSTESLFATNEKLFF. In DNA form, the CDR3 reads TGTGCCAGCAGCTCGACAGAGAGTCTCTTTGCAACTAATGAAAAACTGTTTTTT.

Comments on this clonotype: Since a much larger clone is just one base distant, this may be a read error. The CDR3 DNA reads TGTGCCAGCAGCCAAATACTGGACACTGAAGCTTTCTTT. Translating it yields CASSQILDTEAFF. V and J are TRBV14 and TRBJ1-1; D call uncertain. Germline V gene lookup returns CDR1 SGHDN and CDR2 FVKESK. The CDR3 runs to 13 residues. V was pared by 2 bases and J by 3 bases, with 7 bases between.

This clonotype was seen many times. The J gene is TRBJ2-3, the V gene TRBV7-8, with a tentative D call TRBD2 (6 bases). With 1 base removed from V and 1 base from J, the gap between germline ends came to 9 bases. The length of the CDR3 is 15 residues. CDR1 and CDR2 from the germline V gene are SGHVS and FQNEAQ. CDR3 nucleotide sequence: TGTGCCAGCAGCTTAGGTCCGGGGGGCACAGATACGCAGTATTTT. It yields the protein CASSLGPGGTDTQYF.

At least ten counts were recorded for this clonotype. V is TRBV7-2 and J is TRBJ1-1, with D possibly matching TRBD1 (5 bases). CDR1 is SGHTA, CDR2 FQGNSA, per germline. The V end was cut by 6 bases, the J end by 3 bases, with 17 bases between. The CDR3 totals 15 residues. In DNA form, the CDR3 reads TGTGCCAGCAGTCTAAGTCAGGGACCCGACACTGAAGCTTTCTTT. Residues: CASSLSQGPDTEAFF.

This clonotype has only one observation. Here the CDR3 reads CSVEYALADTQYF. The CDR3 DNA reads as TGCAGCGTTGAATATGCCCTAGCAGATACGCAGTATTTT. The J gene is TRBJ2-3, the V gene TRBV29-1; D uncertain. The CDR3 has 13 amino acids. V lost 2 bases, J lost 4 bases, and 10 bases lay in between. Germline V CDR1 and CDR2: SQVTM, ANQGSEA.

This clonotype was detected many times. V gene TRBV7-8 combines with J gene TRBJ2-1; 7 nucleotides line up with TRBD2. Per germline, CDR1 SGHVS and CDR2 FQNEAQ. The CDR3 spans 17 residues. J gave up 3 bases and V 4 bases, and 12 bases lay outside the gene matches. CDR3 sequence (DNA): TGTGCCAGCAGCTGGCCTAGACGGCTAGCGGTCTACAATGAGCAGTTCTTC. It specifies CASSWPRRLAVYNEQFF.

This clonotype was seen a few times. The CDR3 coding sequence is TGTGCCAGCACCCTCGGGGCAGGGGTCCAGCCCCAGCATTTT. It codes for CASTLGAGVQPQHF. The chain couples TRBV12-3 or TRBV12-4 to TRBJ1-5; D is possibly TRBD1 (6 bases). There are 14 residues in the CDR3. V was shortened by 7 bases and J by 7 bases, with 17 bases between the two germline ends.

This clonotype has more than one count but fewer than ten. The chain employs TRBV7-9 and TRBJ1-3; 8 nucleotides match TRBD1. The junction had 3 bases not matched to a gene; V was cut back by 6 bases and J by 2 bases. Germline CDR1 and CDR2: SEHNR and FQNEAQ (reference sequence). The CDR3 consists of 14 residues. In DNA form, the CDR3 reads TGTGCCAGCAGATCGACAGGGGCTGGAAACACCATATATTTT. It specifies CASRSTGAGNTIYF. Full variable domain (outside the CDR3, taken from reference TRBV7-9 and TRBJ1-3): DTGVSQNPRHKITKRGQNVTFRCDPISEHNRLYWYRQTLGQGPEFLTYFQNEAQLEKSRLLSDRFSAERPKGSFSTLEIQRTEQGDSAMYLCASRSTGAGNTIYFGEGSWLTVV.

In DNA, the CDR3 is TGTGCCAGCAGCTTTTCAGGCCGCTCCTACGAGCAGTACTTC. This sequence encodes CASSFSGRSYEQYF. The gene calls are TRBV7-2 and TRBJ2-7, with no clear D. The V end was cut by 3 bases, the J end by 0 bases, with 9 bases between. This CDR3 comprises 14 residues. CDR1 and CDR2 (germline): SGHTA, FQGNSA.

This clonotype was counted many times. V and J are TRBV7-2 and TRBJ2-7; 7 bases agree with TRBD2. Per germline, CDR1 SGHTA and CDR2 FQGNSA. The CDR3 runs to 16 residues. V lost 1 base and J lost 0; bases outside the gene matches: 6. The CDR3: CASSLGGGGGSYEQYF. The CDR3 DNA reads TGTGCCAGCAGCTTAGGGGGTGGGGGGGGCTCCTACGAGCAGTACTTC.

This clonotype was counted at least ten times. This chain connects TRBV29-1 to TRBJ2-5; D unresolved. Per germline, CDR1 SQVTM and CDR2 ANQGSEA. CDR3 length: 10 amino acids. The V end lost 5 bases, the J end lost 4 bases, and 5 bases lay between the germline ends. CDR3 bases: TGCAGCGTTACGGGAGAGACCCAGTACTTC. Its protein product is CSVTGETQYF.

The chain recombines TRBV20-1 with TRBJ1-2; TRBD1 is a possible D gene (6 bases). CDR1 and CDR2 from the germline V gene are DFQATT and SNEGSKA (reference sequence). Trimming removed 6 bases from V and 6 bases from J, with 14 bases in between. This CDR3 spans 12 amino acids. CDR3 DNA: TGCAGTGCCGCCAGGGGATCCGATGGCTACACCTTC. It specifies CSAARGSDGYTF.